This TCR beta chain was profiled in a study of spatial heterogeneity in lung cancer (dated by TCRdb to 2018 to 2020). Background on the whole study: Beta-chain transcripts were consistently detected in greater numbers than alpha-chain transcripts, which likely reflected higher beta-chain transcript abundance. In the raw uncorrected reads, each unique combination of TCR and UMI appeared more than ten times on average. In non-small cell lung cancer, the study quantitatively compared TCR alpha and beta repertoires across several tumor regions, matched nontumor lung, and blood. At surgery, both alpha and beta chains were TCR-sequenced in 200 to 250 tumor regions, fewer than 85 matched nontumor lung samples and a few dozen PBMC samples. Nonsynonymous mutation counts, determined by whole-exome sequencing of tumor tissue, were related to TCR repertoire features. The research as a whole found: Additional single-cell paired TCR alpha and beta sequencing was considered necessary to confirm, at a functional level, the hypothesis that regional TCRs recognize regional mutations. Ubiquitous expanded tumor TCRs were found in blood more often at tumor resection than at routine follow-up.

This clonotype was seen repeatedly, ten times or more. There is no known antigen for this receptor. The CDR3 does not end in the conserved phenylalanine or tryptophan, so this is likely a read error. The time point label for this specimen denotes: sample taken at primary tumor resection. For TCR sequencing, whole RNA was extracted from tumor and nontumor lung tissue, or from cryopreserved PBMC samples, and no cell sorting was done. Samples were obtained from approximately 76 patients with early-stage, untreated non-small cell lung cancer from the lung TRACERx cohort. Patients were selected for TCR sequencing only if sufficient RNA was available from at least two tumor regions. Libraries came from 5' RACE. The sample was run on a NextSeq 500. In the TCR library protocol, a unique molecular identifier was attached to each TCR cDNA molecule so that PCR and sequencing errors could be corrected. Under the source paper's analysis protocol: Decombinator tools were used for TCR identification, UMI-based error correction and CDR3 extraction. TCRs above a frequency of 2 per 1,000, corresponding to the top 1% of the tumor frequency distribution, were defined as expanded. Renyi diversity was calculated using the R vegan package after each repertoire was subsampled 100 times to 5,000 TCRs. CDR3 similarity networks were built from amino acid triplet string-kernel similarity, with CDR3s being connected when pairwise similarity was above 0.82. TCRdb passed the public sequencing reads through fastp at Q25 and MiXCR, retaining productive beta sequences. All rows with the same CDR3 protein become a single entry with the most common DNA and genes. TCRdb's processing, not the study's, gives the V and J calls here. The sample has tens of thousands of distinct CDR3 sequences on record, about 4.9% of them singletons. Less than 45% of the sample is held by the ten biggest clonotypes.

V lost 3 bases and J lost 4 bases; the stretch between them is 10 bases long. For CDR1 and CDR2, the germline V gene lists SGHDN and FVKESK. The CDR3 spans 13 amino acids, including both terminal residues. Only CDR3 DNA is held: 39 bases, read in frame from base 1. The chain was built from TRBV14 and TRBJ2-7, with the D gene too uncertain to name. This sample comprised PBMCs, obtained at surgery. The TCR comes from a male donor with early-stage non-small cell lung cancer. This receptor has the CDR3 CASSQVRAYEQYS. The DNA sequence is given as TGTGCCAGCAGCCAGGTCCGTGCTTACGAGCAGTACTCC.